The 19 T cell receptor beta chains below come from one sample, sequenced in a study of cytomegalovirus exposure and HLA in healthy donors. The PCR was carried out with 60 Vbeta primers and 13 Jbeta primers. Assay used: immunoSEQ multiplex PCR; TCRdb lists only in-frame clones, some missing. The data hold 50,000 or so clones, with over 70% observed a single time. Sequenced material: PBMCs. All receptors come from a man aged 18-30 years in good health and CMV-seronegative.

The chain combines TRBV7-8 with TRBJ1-1; 10 nucleotides match TRBD1. Trimming took 5 bases from V and 7 from J; bases not matched to a gene: 10. Germline lookup yields CDR1 SGHVS and CDR2 FQNEAQ. The length of the CDR3 is 15 residues. For the CDR3, the DNA is TGTGCCAGCAGCGCCCGGATCGACAGGGGGCTTGAAGCTTTCTTT. Its translation is CASSARIDRGLEAFF. The full variable domain, with the rest looked up from reference TRBV7-8 and TRBJ1-1, is GAGVSQSPRYKVAKRGQDVALRCDPISGHVSLFWYQQALGQGPEFLTYFQNEAQLDKSGLPSDRFFAERPEGSVSTLKIQRTQQEDSAVYLCASSARIDRGLEAFFGQGTRLTVV.

This chain joins TRBV6-5 and TRBJ2-6; D might be TRBD2 (5 bases). Germline CDR1 and CDR2: MNHEY and SVGAGI. The V and J ends lost 6 bases and 0 bases respectively, with 9 bases between them. This CDR3 has 15 amino acids. The CDR3 here is CASSSDSSGANVLTF. The CDR3 coding sequence is TGTGCCAGCAGCTCGGACTCCTCTGGGGCCAACGTCCTGACTTTC.

In its sample, this clone was seen a few times. The J gene is TRBJ1-1, the V gene TRBV7-9, with a weak D call TRBD1 (5 bases). V was trimmed by 7 bases and J by 1 base, leaving 16 bases between them. Germline CDR1 SEHNR, CDR2 FQNEAQ (reference sequence). The CDR3 totals 15 residues. This chain's CDR3 is CASTPRDSGNTEAFF. In nucleotides, the CDR3 is TGTGCCAGCACCCCAAGGGACTCTGGGAACACTGAAGCTTTCTTT.

V is TRBV27 and J is TRBJ2-5, with D possibly TRBD2 on 5 matching bases. The CDR3 loop spans 14 amino acids. Trimming shortened V by 5 bases and J by 4 bases, and 14 bases separated the two germline ends. CDR1 and CDR2 (germline): MNHEY, SMNVEV (reference sequence). The CDR3 protein is CASSPHVEGETQYF. The CDR3 bases are TGTGCCAGCAGTCCCCACGTAGAGGGAGAGACCCAGTACTTC.

The V and J genes are TRBV7-6 and TRBJ1-1; 10 positions match TRBD1. The V gene end was trimmed by 5 bases and the J gene end by 4 bases; junction bases not matched to a gene: 7. From germline, CDR1 is SGHVS and CDR2 FNYEAQ. CDR3 size: 15 residues. In DNA form, the CDR3 reads TGTGCCAGCAGCCCAAGGACAGGGGGGACCACTGAAGCTTTCTTT. This translates into CASSPRTGGTTEAFF.

The V call is TRBV15, the J call TRBJ2-3; 7 bases match TRBD1. In germline, CDR1 is LNHNV, CDR2 YYDKDF (reference sequence). Trimming at V came to 2 bases and at J to 2 bases, leaving 7 bases not matched to a gene. The CDR3 spans 16 residues. The chain's CDR3 is CATSRKSGQITDTQYF. CDR3 DNA: TGTGCCACCAGCAGAAAGTCGGGACAGATCACAGATACGCAGTATTTT.

This chain joins TRBV15 and TRBJ2-1; D might be TRBD1 (5 bases). CDR3 size: 14 residues. V was pared by 0 bases and J by 7 bases, with 10 bases between. The V gene's germline CDR1 is LNHNV and CDR2 YYDKDF (reference sequence). CDR3 bases: TGTGCCACCAGCAGAGATTTGGGGCGAAATGAGCAGTTCTTC. Amino acid sequence: CATSRDLGRNEQFF. The full variable domain, with the rest looked up from reference TRBV15 and TRBJ2-1, is DAMVIQNPRYQVTQFGKPVTLSCSQTLNHNVMYWYQQKSSQAPKLLFHYYDKDFNNEADTPDNFQSRRPNTSFCFLDIRSPGLGDTAMYLCATSRDLGRNEQFFGPGTRLTVL.

This sequence joins TRBV6-5 and TRBJ2-1; D remains ambiguous. Trimming cost V 5 bases and J 0 bases, with 11 bases left between them. The CDR3 is 15 amino acids. Germline-derived CDR1 and CDR2 are MNHEY and SVGAGI. The CDR3 protein is CASSQSWSSYNEQFF. CDR3 in DNA: TGTGCCAGCAGTCAATCCTGGAGCTCCTACAATGAGCAGTTCTTC.

V usage is TRBV5-1 and J usage is TRBJ1-6; D possibly corresponds to TRBD1 (5 bases). This CDR3 comprises 14 residues. Per germline, CDR1 SGHRS and CDR2 YFSETQ. Trimming took 0 bases from V and 5 from J, leaving 6 bases between them. The CDR3 reads CASSLVGDNSPLHF. The CDR3 DNA is TGCGCCAGCAGCTTGGTAGGGGATAATTCACCCCTCCACTTT.

The chain couples TRBV2 to TRBJ2-1; the D gene is possibly TRBD2 (6 bases). Germline V CDR1 and CDR2: SNHLY, FYNNEI. V was clipped by 7 bases and J by 9 bases, with 10 bases between them. The CDR3 is 11 residues long. This chain's CDR3 is CASNPGSEQFF. The CDR3 DNA reads as TGTGCCAGCAATCCCGGGAGTGAGCAGTTCTTC.

V gene TRBV11-2 combines with J gene TRBJ1-5, with a tentative D call TRBD1 (5 bases). Germline-derived CDR1 and CDR2 are SGHAT and FQNNGV. The CDR3 extends over 14 amino acids. V shed 6 bases and J shed 2 bases, with 11 bases lying between them. The CDR3 DNA sequence: TGTGCCAGCAGTCGCGGGGGAGGCAATCAGCCCCAGCATTTT. It translates to CASSRGGGNQPQHF.

The chain uses TRBV28 and TRBJ2-2; no clear D. The CDR3 has 14 residues. V dropped 3 bases and J dropped 3 bases, with 8 bases sitting between them. Looked up from germline, CDR1 is MDHEN and CDR2 is SYDVKM. Here the CDR3 reads CASSFGRYTGELFF. For the CDR3, the DNA is TGTGCCAGCAGTTTTGGTCGGTACACCGGGGAGCTGTTTTTT.

The V and J genes are TRBV25-1 and TRBJ2-7; D is perhaps TRBD1 (6 bases). CDR1 is MGHDK and CDR2 is SYGVNS in the germline V gene. There are 15 residues in the CDR3. V was shortened by 6 bases and J by 3 bases, with 18 bases between the two germline ends. The CDR3 DNA sequence: TGTGCCAGCAGGGGGGCGTTCTGGAGCGGCTACGAGCAGTACTTC. The encoded protein is CASRGAFWSGYEQYF.

In its sample, this clone was seen once. The chain employs TRBV2 and TRBJ2-5, with D unresolved. The CDR3 sequence is 13 residues long. Germline assignment: CDR1 SNHLY and CDR2 FYNNEI. The V gene lost 6 bases and the J gene lost 2 bases, with 10 bases spanning the gap. The CDR3 spells CASSRGVQETQYF. The CDR3 nucleotides are TGTGCCAGCAGCCGAGGAGTGCAAGAGACCCAGTACTTC. The whole variable domain, filled in from reference TRBV2 and TRBJ2-5, reads EPEVTQTPSHQVTQMGQEVILRCVPISNHLYFYWYRQILGQKVEFLVSFYNNEISEKSEIFDDQFSVERPDGSNFTLKIRSTKLEDSAMYFCASSRGVQETQYFGPGTRLLVL.

The CDR3 DNA sequence: TGTGCCAGCAGTGAGGGGCTAGCGGGACGGAACGAGCAGTACTTC. It specifies CASSEGLAGRNEQYF. The chain uses TRBV2 and TRBJ2-7; 9 positions agree with TRBD2. CDR3 size: 15 residues. The ends lost 3 bases at V and 5 bases at J; junction bases unmatched: 8. The germline gives CDR1 SNHLY, CDR2 FYNNEI.

The V call is TRBV7-2, the J call TRBJ2-7, with 7 bases aligning to TRBD2. The germline V gene encodes CDR1 SGHTA and CDR2 FQGNSA. The CDR3 loop spans 15 amino acids. V gave up 4 bases and J gave up 5 bases; unmatched junction bases: 11. This CDR3 is CASSSASVSGNEQYF. As DNA, the CDR3 is TGTGCCAGCAGCTCAGCTTCTGTGAGCGGGAACGAGCAGTACTTC. The full variable domain, in which reference TRBV7-2 and TRBJ2-7 provide the parts outside the CDR3, is GAGVSQSPSNKVTEKGKDVELRCDPISGHTALYWYRQSLGQGLEFLIYFQGNSAPDKSGLPSDRFSAERTGGSVSTLTIQRTQQEDSAVYLCASSSASVSGNEQYFGPGTRLTVT.

The V and J genes are TRBV7-2 and TRBJ1-3, with D perhaps matching TRBD1 (5 bases). Germline V gene lookup returns CDR1 SGHTA and CDR2 FQGNSA. This CDR3 is 16 amino acids long. V lost 1 base to trimming and J lost 2 bases, with 12 bases between them. The CDR3, as DNA: TGTGCCAGCAGCTTAGGGGGGACTACACCTGGAAACACCATATATTTT. Translating gives CASSLGGTTPGNTIYF.

The genes are TRBV19 and TRBJ2-5; 7 bases map to TRBD1. This CDR3 comprises 13 residues. Germline CDR1 LNHDA, CDR2 SQIVND (reference sequence). Unmatched junction bases numbered 1, after V lost 1 base and J lost 5 bases. This CDR3 reads CASSIAGGETQYF. The CDR3 DNA is TGTGCCAGTAGTATAGCAGGGGGTGAGACCCAGTACTTC.

The V and J genes are TRBV6-1 and TRBJ2-1; D is unresolved. V lost 2 bases and J 7 bases, leaving 18 bases between the germline ends. This CDR3 region has 16 residues. Germline V CDR1 and CDR2: MNHNS, SASEGT. The CDR3 DNA reads as TGTGCCAGCAGTGAACTGTGGCAGGTCGCAGGTAATGAGCAGTTCTTC. Amino acids: CASSELWQVAGNEQFF.